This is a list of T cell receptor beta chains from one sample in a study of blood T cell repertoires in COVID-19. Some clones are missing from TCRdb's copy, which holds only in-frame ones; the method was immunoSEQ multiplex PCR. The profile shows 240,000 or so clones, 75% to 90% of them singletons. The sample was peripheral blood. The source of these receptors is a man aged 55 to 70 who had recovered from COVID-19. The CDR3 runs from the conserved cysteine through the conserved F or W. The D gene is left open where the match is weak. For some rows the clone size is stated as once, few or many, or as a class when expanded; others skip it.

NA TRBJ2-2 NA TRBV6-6 CASSTGFGGELFF TGTGCCAGCAGTACAGGGTTCGGCGGGGAGCTGTTTTTT
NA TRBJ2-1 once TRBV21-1 CASSSLEGAPYNEQFF TGTGCCAGCAGCTCACTCGAGGGGGCTCCTTACAATGAGCAGTTCTTC
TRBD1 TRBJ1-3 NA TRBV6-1 CASRERLLDREGNTIYF TGTGCCAGCAGAGAAAGACTTTTGGACAGGGAAGGAAACACCATATATTTT
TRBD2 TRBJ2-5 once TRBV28 CASSLQTSGYQETQYF TGTGCCAGCAGTTTACAGACTAGCGGGTACCAAGAGACCCAGTACTTC
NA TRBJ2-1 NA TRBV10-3 CAISLTGATYNEQFF TGTGCCATCAGTCTAACGGGAGCTACTTACAATGAGCAGTTCTTC
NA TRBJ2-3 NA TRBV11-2 CASSPSREADTQYF TGTGCCAGCAGCCCCTCGAGGGAGGCAGATACGCAGTATTTT
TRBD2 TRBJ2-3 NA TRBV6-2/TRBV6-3 CASSKGLAQSDTQYF TGTGCCAGCAGCAAGGGACTAGCGCAGTCAGATACGCAGTATTTT
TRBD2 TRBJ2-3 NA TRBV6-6 CASSPLAGGIVGTDTQYF TGTGCCAGCAGTCCGCTAGCGGGGGGGATTGTAGGCACAGATACGCAGTATTTT
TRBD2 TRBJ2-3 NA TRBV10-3 CAISVSSGGAIEPNTQYF TGTGCCATCAGTGTTTCTAGCGGGGGGGCCATAGAACCAAATACGCAGTATTTT
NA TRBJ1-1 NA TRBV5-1 CASSSQALNTEAFF TGCGCCAGCAGCTCCCAGGCGCTGAACACTGAAGCTTTCTTT
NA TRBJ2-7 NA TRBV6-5 CASKRQLYEQYF TGTGCCAGCAAAAGACAGCTTTACGAGCAGTACTTC
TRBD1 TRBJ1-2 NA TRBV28 CASSRITGGVAGYTF TGTGCCAGCAGCCGAATTACAGGGGGCGTCGCTGGCTACACCTTC
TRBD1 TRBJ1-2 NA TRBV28 CATSPGQGFGYTF TGTGCCACCTCTCCGGGACAGGGATTTGGCTACACCTTC
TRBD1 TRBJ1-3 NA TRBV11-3 CASSPGQGARNTIYF TGTGCCAGCAGCCCGGGACAGGGGGCACGAAACACCATATATTTT
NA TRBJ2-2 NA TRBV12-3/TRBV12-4 CASSLSLVGELFF TGTGCCAGCAGTTTATCCCTCGTCGGGGAGCTGTTTTTT
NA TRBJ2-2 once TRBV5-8 CASSVLVANTGELFF TGTGCCAGCAGCGTCCTCGTCGCGAACACCGGGGAGCTGTTTTTT
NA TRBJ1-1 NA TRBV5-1 CASRNPGSNTEAFF TGCGCCAGCAGAAATCCGGGATCGAACACTGAAGCTTTCTTT
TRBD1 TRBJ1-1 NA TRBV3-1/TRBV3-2 CASSPTGQEGTEAFF TGTGCCAGCAGCCCGACGGGACAGGAGGGCACTGAAGCTTTCTTT
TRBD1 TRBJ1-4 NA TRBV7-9 CASSEDRGTNEKLFF TGTGCCAGCAGCGAGGACAGGGGAACTAATGAAAAACTGTTTTTT
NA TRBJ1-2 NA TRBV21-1 CASIIRDRGIGRYTF TGTGCCAGCATAATTCGGGACAGGGGAATAGGGCGCTACACCTTC
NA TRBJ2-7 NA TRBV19 CASSLPRDRVRYEQYF TGTGCCAGTAGTCTACCCCGAGACAGAGTGCGCTACGAGCAGTACTTC
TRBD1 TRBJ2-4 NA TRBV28 CASSWGTDYISKNIQYF TGTGCCAGCAGTTGGGGGACAGACTATATTTCCAAAAACATTCAGTACTTC
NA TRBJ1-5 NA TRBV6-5 CASSYSGYQPQHF TGTGCCAGCAGTTACTCGGGCTATCAGCCCCAGCATTTT
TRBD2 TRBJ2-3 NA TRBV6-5 CASSYDTSGGADTQYF TGTGCCAGCAGTTACGATACTAGCGGGGGGGCAGATACGCAGTATTTT
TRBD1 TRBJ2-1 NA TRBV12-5 CASGQGQGGQFF TGTGCTAGTGGTCAGGGACAGGGGGGGCAGTTCTTC
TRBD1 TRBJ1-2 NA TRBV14 CASRSTGQAYGYTF TGTGCCAGCAGAAGCACGGGACAGGCGTATGGCTACACCTTC
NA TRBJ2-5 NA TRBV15 CATSRGSRGLEETQYF TGTGCCACCAGCAGAGGGTCCAGGGGCCTTGAAGAGACCCAGTACTTC
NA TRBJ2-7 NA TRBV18 CASSQGNSYEQYF TGTGCCAGCTCACAGGGGAATTCCTACGAGCAGTACTTC